These T cell receptor beta chains were read from a single sample in a study of T cell responses to AZD1222 COVID-19 vaccine. The protocol was immunoSEQ multiplex PCR, while the TCRdb copy is restricted to in-frame clones and leaves out a portion. Altogether 90,000 or so clones are present, 89% being singletons, with the ten largest covering roughly 2.5%. The source was peripheral blood, collected on day 0 of AZD1222 vaccination. The receptor set was obtained from an adult in good health. CDR3s include the opening cysteine and the closing phenylalanine or tryptophan. D genes are given only for firm matches. Clone size is given for some rows only: seen once, a few or many times, or a class if the clone is expanded.

>TRBV2|TRBJ1-1|-|-
CASSGRGFEAFF
TGTGCCAGCAGTGGGCGGGGATTTGAAGCTTTCTTT
>TRBV5-5|TRBJ2-1|-|once
CASSPSVSGFEQFF
TGTGCCAGCAGCCCGTCCGTGTCGGGGTTTGAGCAGTTCTTC
>TRBV19|TRBJ2-7|-|-
CASSTDGYEQYF
TGTGCCAGTAGTACGGACGGTTACGAGCAGTACTTC
>TRBV27|TRBJ1-5|-|-
CASSPRTESNQPQHF
TGTGCCAGCAGTCCTCGGACGGAGAGCAATCAGCCCCAGCATTTT
>TRBV29-1|TRBJ2-5|TRBD1|-
CSGTRDSQGETQYF
TGCAGCGGCACCAGGGACAGTCAAGGGGAGACCCAGTACTTC
>TRBV12-3/TRBV12-4|TRBJ2-5|-|once
CAIGKAGTQYF
TGTGCCATCGGGAAGGCGGGGACCCAGTACTTC
>TRBV3-1/TRBV3-2|TRBJ1-2|-|-
CASSQEIYGYTF
TGTGCCAGCAGCCAAGAGATCTATGGCTACACCTTC
>TRBV7-2|TRBJ2-7|-|-
CASSPLARDGNYEQYF
TGTGCCAGCAGCCCACTAGCCCGGGACGGTAACTACGAGCAGTACTTC
>TRBV6-5|TRBJ1-3|-|-
CASRRQHSGNTIYF
TGTGCCAGCAGAAGACAGCACTCTGGAAACACCATATATTTT
>TRBV6-5|TRBJ1-1|-|-
CASREKLRNTEAFF
TGTGCCAGCAGGGAGAAGTTAAGGAACACTGAAGCTTTCTTT
>TRBV6-2/TRBV6-3|TRBJ2-7|-|-
CASSTPGLSPGEQYF
TGTGCCAGCAGTACCCCAGGATTGAGCCCAGGCGAGCAGTACTTC
>TRBV6-5|TRBJ2-1|-|-
CASEDSQYNEQFF
TGTGCCAGCGAGGACTCACAGTACAATGAGCAGTTCTTC
>TRBV5-1|TRBJ1-2|-|-
CASSLDQTYGYTF
TGCGCCAGCAGCTTGGACCAGACCTATGGCTACACCTTC
>TRBV7-9|TRBJ2-1|TRBD1|-
CASSLDWTGIYNEQFF
TGTGCCAGCAGCTTAGATTGGACAGGAATTTACAATGAGCAGTTCTTC
>TRBV19|TRBJ2-3|-|-
CASSLTRGDTQYF
TGTGCCAGTAGTTTGACCCGTGGAGATACGCAGTATTTT
>TRBV9|TRBJ2-7|TRBD2|-
CASSPGLANYEQYF
TGTGCCAGCAGCCCAGGACTAGCGAACTACGAGCAGTACTTC
>TRBV5-1|TRBJ2-2|-|-
CASSLVSVTGELFF
TGCGCCAGCAGCTTGGTTTCAGTCACCGGGGAGCTGTTTTTT
>TRBV15|TRBJ2-2|TRBD2|-
CATSRVLAGGNTGELFF
TGTGCCACCAGCAGAGTTTTGGCGGGGGGGAACACCGGGGAGCTGTTTTTT
>TRBV29-1|TRBJ1-2|TRBD1|-
CSVRQGANYGYTF
TGCAGCGTCCGACAGGGTGCTAACTATGGCTACACCTTC
>TRBV3-1/TRBV3-2|TRBJ1-3|TRBD1|-
CASSRDQGGGNTIYF
TGTGCCAGCAGCCGAGACCAGGGGGGAGGAAACACCATATATTTT
>TRBV2|TRBJ2-7|TRBD2|-
CASSEVAGRGRYF
TGTGCCAGCAGTGAAGTCGCGGGGCGGGGGAGGTACTTC
>TRBV5-1|TRBJ2-3|-|-
CASSLGAGGGEDTQYF
TGCGCCAGCAGCTTGGGGGCAGGGGGAGGCGAAGATACGCAGTATTTT
>TRBV11-2|TRBJ2-7|-|-
CASSLGLNSYEQYF
TGTGCCAGCAGCTTAGGGCTTAACTCCTACGAGCAGTACTTC
>TRBV30|TRBJ1-1|TRBD1|-
CAWSLTGMNTEAFF
TGTGCCTGGAGTTTGACAGGGATGAACACTGAAGCTTTCTTT
>TRBV5-1|TRBJ2-7|-|-
CASSSHYEQYF
TGCGCCAGCAGCTCCCACTACGAGCAGTACTTC
>TRBV9|TRBJ1-1|-|-
CASSVVPGNTEAFF
TGTGCCAGCAGCGTAGTACCCGGGAACACTGAAGCTTTCTTT
>TRBV30|TRBJ2-5|TRBD2|-
CAWSRQREDRETQYF
TGTGCCTGGAGTCGCCAGCGGGAGGATCGGGAGACCCAGTACTTC
>TRBV5-1|TRBJ1-6|-|-
CASSQGAGARNSPLHF
TGCGCCAGCAGCCAAGGGGCGGGGGCGAGGAATTCACCCCTCCACTTT
>TRBV19|TRBJ1-4|-|-
CASSIWPGRGGNEKLFF
TGTGCCAGTAGTATTTGGCCGGGACGGGGAGGTAATGAAAAACTGTTTTTT
>TRBV9|TRBJ1-5|-|few
CASSVGHSDGGNQPQHF
TGTGCCAGCAGCGTAGGGCACAGCGACGGGGGCAATCAGCCCCAGCATTTT
>TRBV18|TRBJ1-3|-|-
CASSPHDQAGSGNTIYF
TGTGCCAGCTCACCACACGATCAGGCCGGTTCTGGAAACACCATATATTTT
>TRBV19|TRBJ1-2|-|-
CATAPPAGRAGLGIYNYGYTF
TGTGCCACTGCACCTCCGGCGGGCAGGGCGGGCCTTGGGATTTATAACTATGGCTACACCTTC
>TRBV13|TRBJ1-1|TRBD1|-
CASSPTLKGAESMEAFF
TGTGCCAGCAGCCCGACCCTGAAGGGGGCCGAGAGTATGGAAGCTTTCTTT
>TRBV16|TRBJ2-1|-|-
CASSLLGVGNEQFF
TGTGCCAGCAGCCTACTGGGCGTGGGCAATGAGCAGTTCTTC
>TRBV29-1|TRBJ2-1|-|once
CSVGPSSTYNEQFF
TGCAGCGTTGGTCCTAGTAGCACCTACAATGAGCAGTTCTTC
>TRBV6-5|TRBJ2-7|-|-
CASSYAGLGYEQYF
TGTGCCAGCAGTTACGCGGGACTTGGCTACGAGCAGTACTTC
>TRBV5-1|TRBJ2-7|-|few
CASSVLEQGPVPIEQYF
TGCGCCAGCAGCGTCTTAGAACAGGGCCCCGTCCCGATCGAGCAGTACTTC